These T cell receptor beta chains were read from a single sample in a study of HIV-infected patients and healthy controls. MiXCR, run by TCRdb on the 5' RACE reads, gives a single entry per CDR3 protein. The sample lists some 8,500 distinct CDR3 sequences; more than 7% were seen once. This sample comprised blood, obtained before antiretroviral therapy. These receptors all come from an adult with HIV infection. The donor label of this sample is uncertain. CDR3s include the opening cysteine and the closing phenylalanine or tryptophan. Each record gives: V gene, D gene, clone size, J gene, CDR3 protein, CDR3 DNA. The D gene is left open where the match is weak. Only part of the rows carry a size: once, few, many, or a class if the clone is expanded.

V: TRBV12-3/TRBV12-4
D: NA
size: many
J: TRBJ1-3
CDR3: CASSPPRGTVGNTIYF
DNA: TGTGCCAGCAGCCCCCCACGCGGGACGGTTGGAAACACCATATATTTT

V: TRBV2
D: NA
size: many
J: TRBJ1-1
CDR3: CASSLNRNTEAFF
DNA: TGTGCCAGCAGCCTTAACAGAAACACTGAAGCTTTCTTT

V: TRBV12-3/TRBV12-4
D: TRBD2
size: many
J: TRBJ2-7
CDR3: CASSRGLAGEQYF
DNA: TGTGCCAGCAGTAGAGGACTAGCGGGCGAGCAGTACTTC

V: TRBV9
D: TRBD2
size: few
J: TRBJ2-7
CDR3: CASSEGLAGGNSYEQYF
DNA: TGTGCCAGCAGCGAGGGGCTAGCGGGAGGGAATTCCTACGAGCAGTACTTC

V: TRBV5-1
D: NA
size: many
J: TRBJ1-4
CDR3: CASSYGRLPQDNEKLFF
DNA: TGCGCCAGCAGCTACGGCAGGCTCCCCCAGGATAATGAAAAACTGTTTTTT

V: TRBV6-5
D: NA
size: many
J: TRBJ1-5
CDR3: CASSITGGGGNQPQHF
DNA: TGTGCCAGCAGTATTACGGGGGGAGGTGGCAATCAGCCCCAGCATTTT

V: TRBV12-3/TRBV12-4
D: NA
size: many
J: TRBJ2-5
CDR3: CASSLGGVSQYF
DNA: TGTGCCAGCAGTTTAGGAGGGGTTTCCCAGTACTTC

V: TRBV5-1
D: TRBD2
size: many
J: TRBJ2-5
CDR3: CASRETSGAQETQYF
DNA: TGCGCCAGCAGAGAGACTAGCGGGGCTCAAGAGACCCAGTACTTC

V: TRBV7-2
D: NA
size: NA
J: TRBJ2-3
CDR3: CASSSPRSTQYF
DNA: TGTGCCAGCAGCTCCCCCCGGTCCACGCAGTATTTT

V: TRBV12-3/TRBV12-4
D: TRBD1
size: many
J: TRBJ1-5
CDR3: CASSHGTGYNQPQHF
DNA: TGTGCCAGCAGCCACGGGACAGGTTACAATCAGCCCCAGCATTTT

V: TRBV21-1
D: NA
size: NA
J: TRBJ2-7
CDR3: CASSIVTPNSYEQYF
DNA: TGTGCCAGCAGCATCGTCACACCCAACTCCTACGAGCAGTACTTC

V: TRBV20-1
D: NA
size: NA
J: TRBJ2-3
CDR3: CSALDWATDTQYF
DNA: TGCAGTGCTTTAGACTGGGCCACAGATACGCAGTATTTT

V: TRBV7-6
D: NA
size: many
J: TRBJ1-1
CDR3: CASSLAMAGMNTEAFF
DNA: TGTGCCAGCAGCTTAGCGATGGCAGGGATGAACACTGAAGCTTTCTTT

V: TRBV30
D: NA
size: NA
J: TRBJ2-2
CDR3: CAWSVRQGGGELFF
DNA: TGTGCCTGGAGTGTGAGGCAGGGCGGCGGGGAGCTGTTTTTT

V: TRBV6-5
D: NA
size: many
J: TRBJ2-7
CDR3: CASSYLPSRGRGEQYF
DNA: TGTGCCAGCAGTTACCTGCCATCCCGCGGCAGGGGCGAGCAGTACTTC

V: TRBV4-1
D: TRBD1
size: many
J: TRBJ1-6
CDR3: CASSQDLQGVWSPLHF
DNA: TGCGCCAGCAGCCAAGATTTACAGGGGGTATGGTCACCCCTCCACTTT

V: TRBV6-5
D: NA
size: many
J: TRBJ2-2
CDR3: CASMGRAAGELFF
DNA: TGTGCCAGCATGGGTAGGGCCGCCGGGGAGCTGTTTTTT

V: TRBV7-9
D: NA
size: many
J: TRBJ1-2
CDR3: CASSLAETVSYGYTF
DNA: TGTGCCAGCAGCTTAGCGGAGACAGTCTCCTATGGCTACACCTTC

V: TRBV7-2
D: NA
size: many
J: TRBJ2-3
CDR3: CASSIRAVRYTQYF
DNA: TGTGCCAGCAGCATTAGGGCAGTAAGGTATACGCAGTATTTT

V: TRBV2
D: NA
size: NA
J: TRBJ2-2
CDR3: CASSRTSANTGELFF
DNA: TGTGCCAGCAGTCGGACAAGCGCGAACACCGGGGAGCTGTTTTTT

V: TRBV10-2
D: NA
size: NA
J: TRBJ2-1
CDR3: CASRRTVLGREQFF
DNA: TGCGCCAGCAGACGGACTGTTTTGGGGCGTGAGCAGTTCTTC

V: TRBV5-4
D: TRBD2
size: many
J: TRBJ2-7
CDR3: CASSLDPSGSYEQYF
DNA: TGTGCCAGCAGCTTGGATCCTAGCGGGAGTTACGAGCAGTACTTC

V: TRBV14
D: TRBD2
size: NA
J: TRBJ2-5
CDR3: CASSQNQAGGETQYF
DNA: TGTGCCAGCAGCCAGAACCAAGCGGGAGGAGAGACCCAGTACTTC